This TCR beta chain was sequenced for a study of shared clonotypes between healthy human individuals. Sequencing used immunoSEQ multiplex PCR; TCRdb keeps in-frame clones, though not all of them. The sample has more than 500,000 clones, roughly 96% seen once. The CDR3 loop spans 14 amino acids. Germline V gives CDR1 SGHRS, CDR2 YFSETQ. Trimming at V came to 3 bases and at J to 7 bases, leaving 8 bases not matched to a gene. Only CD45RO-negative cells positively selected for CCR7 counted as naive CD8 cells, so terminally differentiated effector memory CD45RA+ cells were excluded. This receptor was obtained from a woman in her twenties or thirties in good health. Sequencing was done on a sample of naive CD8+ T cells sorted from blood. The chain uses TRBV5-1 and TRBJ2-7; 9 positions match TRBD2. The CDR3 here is CASSSVAGAWEQYF. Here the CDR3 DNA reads TGCGCCAGCAGCTCCGTAGCGGGAGCTTGGGAGCAGTACTTC.